This entry is about one T cell receptor (beta chain). There are 16 residues in the CDR3. Germline V gene sequence: CDR1 SGHTA, CDR2 FQGNSA. V gave up 4 bases and J gave up 2 bases, with 16 bases separating them. These data are taken from a study of CD8 T cells in ankylosing spondylitis. A single record per CDR3 protein comes from TCRdb applying MiXCR to the 5' RACE reads. The profile shows about 340,000 distinct CDR3 sequences, 14% to 15% of them singletons. The TCR was taken from a male donor with ankylosing spondylitis or in good health (not recorded which). Sequencing used blood, either unsorted or a sorted T cell fraction (not recorded which). The chain combines TRBV7-2 with TRBJ2-3; maybe TRBD2 (6 bases). CDR3 nucleotides: TGTGCCAGCAGCTCAAGATCGGGACTCCCCACAGATACGCAGTATTTT. As protein: CASSSRSGLPTDTQYF.